The 20 T cell receptor beta chains in this list originate from one sample, sequenced in a study of blood T cell repertoires in COVID-19. Libraries were prepared by immunoSEQ multiplex PCR; TCRdb keeps only in-frame clonotypes and omits some of them. Of approximately 140,000 clones in the sample, 88% were seen once. The sample consisted of PBMCs or T cells enriched from blood (not recorded which). These receptors all stem from a young woman with acute COVID-19.

This clone was seen more than once but under ten times. The rearrangement uses TRBV5-4 and TRBJ2-1; 7 bases map to TRBD2. The CDR3 is made up of 15 amino acids. Germline CDR1 and CDR2: SGHNT and YYREEE (reference sequence). V trimming: 2 bases; J trimming: 1 base; junction bases outside the gene matches: 3. Written as DNA, the CDR3 is TGTGCCAGCAGCTTAGCGGGAACTTCCTACAATGAGCAGTTCTTC. It specifies CASSLAGTSYNEQFF.

V and J are TRBV7-9 and TRBJ2-7; TRBD2 agrees at 7 bases. Germline V CDR1 and CDR2: SEHNR, FQNEAQ (reference sequence). After removal of 6 bases from V and 1 base from J, the junction contained 6 bases not matched to a gene. The CDR3 spans 14 residues. Here the CDR3 DNA reads TGTGCCAGCAGAGACAGCGGGACGTCCTACGAGCAGTACTTC. Translation: CASRDSGTSYEQYF.

CDR3 residues: CSVEDQSGRALEQYF. In DNA, the CDR3 is TGCAGCGTTGAAGATCAAAGCGGGAGGGCCCTCGAGCAGTACTTC. The rearrangement joins TRBV29-1 to TRBJ2-7; 10 bases fit TRBD2. CDR3 length equals 15 residues. The germline gives CDR1 SQVTM, CDR2 ANQGSEA. V was pared by 0 bases and J by 6 bases, with 8 bases of the junction left unmatched.

V usage is TRBV5-1 and J usage is TRBJ1-4, with D maybe TRBD1 (6 bases). Germline CDR1 SGHRS, CDR2 YFSETQ. This CDR3 has 12 amino acids. Deletions cut 5 bases from V and 14 bases from J, with 16 bases between. CDR3 nucleotides: TGCGCCAGCAGGGAAACAGGGTCGATTCTGTTTTTT. Protein sequence: CASRETGSILFF.

A single count supports this clone. This chain connects TRBV27 to TRBJ2-1; 9 bases match TRBD2. This CDR3 region has 16 residues. Germline V gene sequence: CDR1 MNHEY, CDR2 SMNVEV (reference sequence). Trimming at V came to 5 bases and at J to 2 bases, leaving 7 bases not matched to a gene. DNA for the CDR3: TGTGCCAGCAGTCGACTGGGGACTAGCACCTACAATGAGCAGTTCTTC. Protein product: CASSRLGTSTYNEQFF.

This clone occurred once. This sequence joins TRBV28 and TRBJ1-2; TRBD1 agrees at 9 bases. The length of the CDR3 is 15 residues. CDR1 and CDR2 (germline): MDHEN, SYDVKM. V gave up 5 bases and J gave up 5 bases; unmatched junction bases: 9. CDR3 loop: CASSAPGQGFYGYTF. The CDR3 nucleotides read TGTGCCAGCAGTGCGCCGGGACAGGGATTTTATGGCTACACCTTC.

This chain uses TRBV28 with TRBJ1-2; tentatively, D is TRBD1 (6 bases). The V end lost 6 bases, the J end lost 7 bases, and 12 bases lay between the germline ends. The CDR3 is 12 amino acids. Germline assignment: CDR1 MDHEN and CDR2 SYDVKM. CDR3 amino acids: CASSYRESGYTF. The CDR3 DNA is TGTGCCAGCAGCTACAGGGAGAGTGGCTACACCTTC.

CDR3 in amino acids: CASILAGGGTGELFF. CDR3 in DNA: TGTGCCAGCATCCTAGCGGGAGGCGGCACCGGGGAGCTGTTTTTT. The J gene is TRBJ2-2, the V gene TRBV7-9, with 11 bases lining up with TRBD2. Germline CDR1 reads SEHNR; CDR2 reads FQNEAQ (reference sequence). The CDR3 totals 15 residues. The trim removed 7 bases at V and 4 bases at J, leaving 5 bases unmatched. Filled out from reference TRBV7-9 and TRBJ2-2, the complete variable domain reads DTGVSQNPRHKITKRGQNVTFRCDPISEHNRLYWYRQTLGQGPEFLTYFQNEAQLEKSRLLSDRFSAERPKGSFSTLEIQRTEQGDSAMYLCASILAGGGTGELFFGEGSRLTVL.

V and J are TRBV9 and TRBJ2-2; D is uncertain. The CDR3 covers 14 residues. Germline V gene lookup returns CDR1 SGDLS and CDR2 YYNGEE. Trimming cost V 2 bases and J 6 bases, with 11 bases left between them. The DNA of the CDR3 is TGTGCCAGCAGCGTGGGCCCGGTCGCCGGGGAGCTGTTTTTT. Translated: CASSVGPVAGELFF.

The rearrangement joins TRBV6-5 to TRBJ1-1, with 9 bases aligning to TRBD1. Germline V gene sequence: CDR1 MNHEY, CDR2 SVGAGI. The CDR3 spans 15 residues. Trimming took 6 bases from V and 3 from J; bases not matched to a gene: 8. The CDR3 bases are TGTGCCAGCAGGGACGACAGGGGGGGGGACACTGAAGCTTTCTTT. Its protein product is CASRDDRGGDTEAFF.

The chain couples TRBV5-4 to TRBJ2-1; 11 nucleotides align to TRBD2. The CDR3 totals 15 residues. CDR1 is SGHNT, CDR2 YYREEE, per germline (reference sequence). J was trimmed by 6 bases and V by 0 bases; bases with no gene match: 2. The CDR3 bases are TGTGCCAGCAGCTTGGATCTAGCGGGAGGCAATGAGCAGTTCTTC. Translation: CASSLDLAGGNEQFF.

This chain uses TRBV28 with TRBJ1-1, with unresolved D. With 2 bases removed from V and 3 bases from J, the gap between germline ends came to 10 bases. Per the germline V gene, CDR1 is MDHEN and CDR2 is SYDVKM. CDR3 length: 14 residues. In DNA, the CDR3 is TGTGCCAGCAGTTTAGTTCACTCGTACACTGAAGCTTTCTTT. It specifies CASSLVHSYTEAFF.

The chain employs TRBV28 and TRBJ2-1, with 16 positions matching TRBD2. The ends lost 6 bases at V and 9 bases at J; junction bases unmatched: 8. The CDR3 sequence is 16 residues long. Germline V gives CDR1 MDHEN, CDR2 SYDVKM. The CDR3 DNA sequence: TGTGCCAGCAGCCGATTAGGGACTAGCGGGAGGGGTGAGCAGTTCTTC. This sequence encodes CASSRLGTSGRGEQFF.

The chain carries TRBV6-2 or TRBV6-3 and TRBJ2-1; 9 bases map to TRBD1. Germline lookup yields CDR1 MNHEY and CDR2 SVGEGT. This CDR3 region has 14 residues. V lost 5 bases, J lost 8 bases, and 7 bases stayed unmatched. The CDR3 sequence is CASSLWGTGYEQFF. As DNA, the CDR3 is TGTGCCAGCAGTCTCTGGGGGACAGGGTATGAGCAGTTCTTC.

The rearrangement links TRBV5-6 to TRBJ2-5; tentatively, D is TRBD1 (6 bases). V gave up 3 bases and J gave up 4 bases, with 13 bases separating them. Germline V gives CDR1 SGHDT, CDR2 YYEEEE. This CDR3 comprises 14 residues. CDR3 bases: TGTGCCAGCAGCTCGGGACAATGGGGAGAGACCCAGTACTTC. The encoded protein is CASSSGQWGETQYF. Full variable domain (outside the CDR3, taken from reference TRBV5-6 and TRBJ2-5): DAGVTQSPTHLIKTRGQQVTLRCSPKSGHDTVSWYQQALGQGPQFIFQYYEEEERQRGNFPDRFSGHQFPNYSSELNVNALLLGDSALYLCASSSGQWGETQYFGPGTRLLVL.

This clone was seen only a few times. The chain has TRBV4-1 and TRBJ1-2; 8 bases agree with TRBD1. The CDR3 runs to 15 residues. Germline-derived CDR1 and CDR2 are MGHRA and YSYEKL. V lost 0 bases to trimming and J lost 1 base; unmatched junction nucleotides: 1. The CDR3 is CASSQDGQGNYGYTF. For the CDR3, the DNA is TGCGCCAGCAGCCAAGATGGACAGGGTAACTATGGCTACACCTTC.

The chain links TRBV7-9 to TRBJ2-7; perhaps TRBD2 as D (6 bases). The CDR3 has 13 amino acids. Looked up from germline, CDR1 is SEHNR and CDR2 is FQNEAQ (reference sequence). V gave up 3 bases and J gave up 2 bases, with 8 bases separating them. CDR3 amino acids: CASSLRETYEQYF. As DNA, the CDR3 is TGTGCCAGCAGCTTGCGGGAAACCTACGAGCAGTACTTC.

The V call is TRBV29-1, the J call TRBJ2-3; 12 bases align to TRBD2. Germline V gene data show CDR1 as SQVTM and CDR2 as ANQGSEA. This CDR3 has 12 amino acids. The ends lost 5 bases at V and 15 bases at J; junction bases unmatched: 9. As DNA, the CDR3 is TGCAGCGTTCGCCTAGCGGGAGGGCCGTCATATTTT. It yields the protein CSVRLAGGPSYF.

The chain links TRBV7-9 to TRBJ1-1; a possible D gene is TRBD1 (6 bases). Germline CDR1 reads SEHNR; CDR2 reads FQNEAQ (reference sequence). The V gene lost 5 bases and the J gene lost 1 base, with 14 bases spanning the gap. The CDR3 consists of 15 residues. CDR3 sequence (DNA): TGTGCCAGCAGCCCAAGAAAGACAGGGAACACTGAAGCTTTCTTT. As protein: CASSPRKTGNTEAFF.

The rearrangement links TRBV5-1 to TRBJ1-3; TRBD1 matches at 8 bases. The germline gives CDR1 SGHRS, CDR2 YFSETQ. There are 14 residues in the CDR3. V was pared by 2 bases and J by 8 bases, with 6 bases of the junction left unmatched. Written as DNA, the CDR3 is TGCGCCAGCAGCTTACAGGGGGTAACGGACACCATATATTTT. It codes for CASSLQGVTDTIYF.